Listed below are T cell receptor beta chains from one sample, sequenced in a study of blood T cell repertoires in COVID-19. Assay: immunoSEQ multiplex PCR; the TCRdb copy retains only in-frame clones and omits some. This table holds 100,000 to 150,000 clones, approximately 80% found once. The sample comprised peripheral blood. Source of these receptors: a woman aged 60-75 years with acute or convalescent COVID-19. Each CDR3 is given with its conserved first and last residue. A D gene is named only where the DNA matches it firmly. Only some rows state a clone size, as once, few, many or a class for expanded clones.

TRBV7-6,.,TRBJ2-1,.,TGTGCCAGCAGCATCTACCCGCGGGATGAGCAGTTCTTC,CASSIYPRDEQFF
TRBV27,TRBD1,TRBJ1-1,.,TGTGCCAGCAGTTTCGGGACAGGGAATACTGAAGCTTTCTTT,CASSFGTGNTEAFF
TRBV3-1/TRBV3-2,.,TRBJ2-3,.,TGTGCCAGCAGCAAAAATATGATCACAGACGATACGCAGTATTTT,CASSKNMITDDTQYF
TRBV6-5,TRBD1,TRBJ1-5,.,TGTGCCAGCAGCGGACAGGGTCGGCATCAGCCCCAGCATTTT,CASSGQGRHQPQHF
TRBV5-6,TRBD2,TRBJ2-1,.,TGTGCCAGCAGCTTAGGGAGGGCCTACAATGAGCAGTTCTTC,CASSLGRAYNEQFF
TRBV12-5,TRBD2,TRBJ2-3,.,TGTGCTAGTGGCCTAGCGGGGGGCGGTTCAGATACGCAGTATTTT,CASGLAGGGSDTQYF
TRBV23-1,TRBD1,TRBJ1-1,.,TGCGCCAGCATCAACACAGGGGGCCCTGAAGCTTTCTTT,CASINTGGPEAFF
TRBV12-5,.,TRBJ1-1,.,TGTGCTAGTGGTTTGGTTATAGGGGAGGGGGCTGAAGCTTTCTTT,CASGLVIGEGAEAFF
TRBV12-3/TRBV12-4,.,TRBJ1-2,once,TGTGCCAGCAGAGGAACAGAGAACTATGGCTACACCTTC,CASRGTENYGYTF
TRBV29-1,.,TRBJ1-2,.,TGCAGCGTTGTAGGGGATGGCTACACCTTC,CSVVGDGYTF
TRBV29-1,.,TRBJ1-4,.,TGCAGCGTTGGTGTGTCGGGTAATGAAAAACTGTTTTTT,CSVGVSGNEKLFF
TRBV12-3/TRBV12-4,.,TRBJ1-1,once,TGTGCCAGCAGTTCCCGGGTTGAGGAGAGGATCTTT,CASSSRVEERIF
TRBV24-1,.,TRBJ1-2,.,TGTGCCACCAGTGATCCTGGACAGCCCCACTATGGCTACACCTTC,CATSDPGQPHYGYTF
TRBV5-1,TRBD1,TRBJ1-2,once,TGCGCCAGCAGCTTCGGGACAGGCCGAGCTAACTATGGCTACACCTTC,CASSFGTGRANYGYTF